This entry is about one T cell receptor beta chain. TCRdb independently ran MiXCR on the reads; one entry per CDR3 protein. This table holds some 300,000 distinct CDR3 sequences, about 17% found once. The CDR3 extends over 14 amino acids. Germline CDR1 is DFQATT and CDR2 is SNEGSKA (reference sequence). Trimming cost V 0 bases and J 6 bases; bases outside gene matches: 4. This sample stems from a study of T cell repertoires in cytomegalovirus infection. The chain combines TRBV20-1 with TRBJ1-5; 8 nucleotides match TRBD1. The TCR was taken from a human donor in good health (CMV status not recorded). Some clones in this sample may be carry-over from other donors' samples. Sequences were obtained from PBMCs. CDR3 DNA sequence: TGCAGTGCTAGAGATCGCGGGACAGGTCAGCCCCAGCATTTT. Translating it yields CSARDRGTGQPQHF.